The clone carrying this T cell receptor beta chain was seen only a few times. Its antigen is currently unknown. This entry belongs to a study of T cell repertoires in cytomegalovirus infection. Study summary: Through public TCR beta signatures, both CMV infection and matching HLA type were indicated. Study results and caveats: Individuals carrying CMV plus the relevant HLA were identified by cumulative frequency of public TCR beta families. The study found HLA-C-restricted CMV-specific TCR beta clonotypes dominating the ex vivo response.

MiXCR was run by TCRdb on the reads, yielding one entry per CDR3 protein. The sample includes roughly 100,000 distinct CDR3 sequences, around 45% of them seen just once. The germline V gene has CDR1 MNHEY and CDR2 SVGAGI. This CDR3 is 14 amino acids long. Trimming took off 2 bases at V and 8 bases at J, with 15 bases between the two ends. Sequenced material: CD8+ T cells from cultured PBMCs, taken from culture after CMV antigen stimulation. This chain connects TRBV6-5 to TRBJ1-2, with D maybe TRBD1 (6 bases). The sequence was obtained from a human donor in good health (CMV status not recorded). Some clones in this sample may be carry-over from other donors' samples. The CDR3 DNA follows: TGTGCCAGCAGTTACCCAGACAGGATGGAGGGCTACACCTTC. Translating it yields CASSYPDRMEGYTF.